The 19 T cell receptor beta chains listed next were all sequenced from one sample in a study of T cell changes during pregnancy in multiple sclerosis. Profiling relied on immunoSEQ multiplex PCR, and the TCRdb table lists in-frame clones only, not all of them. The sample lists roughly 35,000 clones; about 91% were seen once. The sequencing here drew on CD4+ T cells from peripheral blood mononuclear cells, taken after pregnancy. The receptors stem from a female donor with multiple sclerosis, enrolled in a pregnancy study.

The DNA of the CDR3 is TGTGCCAGCAGCTTCTCACAGGGGCTCCAAGAGACCCAGTACTTC. It specifies CASSFSQGLQETQYF. This chain connects TRBV7-9 to TRBJ2-5; the match to TRBD1 covers 7 bases. V gave up 3 bases and J gave up 1 base; unmatched junction bases: 5. Germline-derived CDR1 and CDR2 are SEHNR and FQNEAQ (reference sequence). The CDR3 totals 15 residues.

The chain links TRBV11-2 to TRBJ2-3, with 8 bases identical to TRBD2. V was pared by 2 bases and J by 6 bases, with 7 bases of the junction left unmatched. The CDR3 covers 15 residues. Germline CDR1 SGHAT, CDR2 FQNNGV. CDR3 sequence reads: CASSLTGGPGDTQYF. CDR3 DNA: TGTGCCAGCAGCTTAACGGGAGGGCCCGGCGATACGCAGTATTTT.

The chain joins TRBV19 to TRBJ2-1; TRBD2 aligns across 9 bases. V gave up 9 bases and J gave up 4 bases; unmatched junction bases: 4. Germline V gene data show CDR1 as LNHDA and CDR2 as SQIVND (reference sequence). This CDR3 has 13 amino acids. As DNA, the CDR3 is TGTGCCAGCGGACTAGCGCAGTACAATGAGCAGTTCTTC. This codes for CASGLAQYNEQFF.

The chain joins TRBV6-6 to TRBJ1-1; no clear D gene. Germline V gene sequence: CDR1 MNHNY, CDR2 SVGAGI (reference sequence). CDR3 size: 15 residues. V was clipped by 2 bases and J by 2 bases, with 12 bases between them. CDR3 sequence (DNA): TGTGCCAGCAGTTACGCCCGGGATATTAACACTGAAGCTTTCTTT. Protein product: CASSYARDINTEAFF.

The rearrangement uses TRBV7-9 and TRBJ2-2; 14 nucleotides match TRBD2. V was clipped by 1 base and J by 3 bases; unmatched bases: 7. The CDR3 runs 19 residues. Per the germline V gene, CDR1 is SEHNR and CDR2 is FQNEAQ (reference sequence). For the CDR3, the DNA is TGTGCCAGCAGCTTAGAAAAGGGACTAGCGGGAGAGCACACCGGGGAGCTGTTTTTT. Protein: CASSLEKGLAGEHTGELFF.

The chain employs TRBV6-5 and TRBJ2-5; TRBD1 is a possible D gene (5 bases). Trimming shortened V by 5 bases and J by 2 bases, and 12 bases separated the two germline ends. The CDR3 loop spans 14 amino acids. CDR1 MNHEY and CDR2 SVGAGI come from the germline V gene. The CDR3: CASSPPGKQETQYF. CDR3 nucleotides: TGTGCCAGCAGTCCCCCAGGGAAGCAAGAGACCCAGTACTTC.

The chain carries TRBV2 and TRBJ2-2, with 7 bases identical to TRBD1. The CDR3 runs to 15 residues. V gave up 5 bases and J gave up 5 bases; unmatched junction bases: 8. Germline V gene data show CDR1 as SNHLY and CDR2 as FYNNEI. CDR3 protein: CASSTLGQLTGELFF. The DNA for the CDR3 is TGTGCCAGCAGTACCCTGGGACAGCTAACCGGGGAGCTGTTTTTT.

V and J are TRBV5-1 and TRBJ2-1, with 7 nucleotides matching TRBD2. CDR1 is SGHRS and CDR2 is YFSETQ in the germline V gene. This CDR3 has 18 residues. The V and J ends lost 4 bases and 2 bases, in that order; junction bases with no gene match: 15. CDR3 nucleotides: TGCGCCAGCAGCCCCCGTCTCCTAGCGGAGGACCCCTACAATGAGCAGTTCTTC. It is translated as CASSPRLLAEDPYNEQFF.

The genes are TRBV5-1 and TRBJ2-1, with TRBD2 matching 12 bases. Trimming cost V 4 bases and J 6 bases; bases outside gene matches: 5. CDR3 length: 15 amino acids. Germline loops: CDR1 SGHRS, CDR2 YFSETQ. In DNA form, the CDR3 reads TGCGCCAGCAGCAAACTAGCGGGGGGCCTCAATGAGCAGTTCTTC. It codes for CASSKLAGGLNEQFF.

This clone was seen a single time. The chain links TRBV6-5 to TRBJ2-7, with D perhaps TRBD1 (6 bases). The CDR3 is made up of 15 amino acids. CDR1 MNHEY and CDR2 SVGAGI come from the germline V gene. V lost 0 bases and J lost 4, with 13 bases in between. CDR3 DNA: TGTGCCAGCAGTTACTCCCCCCAGGGGTGGTACGAGCAGTACTTC. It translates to CASSYSPQGWYEQYF.

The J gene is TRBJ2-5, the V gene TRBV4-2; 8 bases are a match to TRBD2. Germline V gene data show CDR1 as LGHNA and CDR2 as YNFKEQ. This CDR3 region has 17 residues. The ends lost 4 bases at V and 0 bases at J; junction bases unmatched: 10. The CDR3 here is CASSLRGAGDNQETQYF. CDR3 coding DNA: TGTGCCAGCAGCCTAAGGGGAGCGGGGGACAACCAAGAGACCCAGTACTTC.

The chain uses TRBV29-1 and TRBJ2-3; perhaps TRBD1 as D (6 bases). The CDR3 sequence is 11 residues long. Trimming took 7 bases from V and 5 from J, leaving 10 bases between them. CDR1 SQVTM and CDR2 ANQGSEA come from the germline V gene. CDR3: CSALGGDTQYF. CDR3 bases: TGCAGCGCCTTAGGGGGAGATACGCAGTATTTT.

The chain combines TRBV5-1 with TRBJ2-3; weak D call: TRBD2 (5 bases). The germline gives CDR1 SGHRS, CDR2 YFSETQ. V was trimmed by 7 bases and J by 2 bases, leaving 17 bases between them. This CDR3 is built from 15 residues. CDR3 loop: CASSGGYPSTDTQYF. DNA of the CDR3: TGCGCCAGCTCAGGCGGGTACCCCTCCACAGATACGCAGTATTTT. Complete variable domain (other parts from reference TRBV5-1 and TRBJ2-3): KAGVTQTPRYLIKTRGQQVTLSCSPISGHRSVSWYQQTPGQGLQFLFEYFSETQRNKGNFPGRFSGRQFSNSRSEMNVSTLELGDSALYLCASSGGYPSTDTQYFGPGTRLTVL.

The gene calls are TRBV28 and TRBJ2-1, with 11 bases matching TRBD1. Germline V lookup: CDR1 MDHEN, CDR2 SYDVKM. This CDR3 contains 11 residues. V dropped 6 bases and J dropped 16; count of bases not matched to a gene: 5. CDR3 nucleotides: TGTGCCAGCAGCAGGGACAGGGGGTTTTTCTTC. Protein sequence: CASSRDRGFFF.

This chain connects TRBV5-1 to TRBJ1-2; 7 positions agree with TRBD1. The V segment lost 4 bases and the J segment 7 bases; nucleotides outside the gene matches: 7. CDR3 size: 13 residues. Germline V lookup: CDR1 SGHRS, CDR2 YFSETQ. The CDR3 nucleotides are TGCGCCAGCAGCCTCCAGACAGGGAGTGGCTACACCTTC. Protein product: CASSLQTGSGYTF.

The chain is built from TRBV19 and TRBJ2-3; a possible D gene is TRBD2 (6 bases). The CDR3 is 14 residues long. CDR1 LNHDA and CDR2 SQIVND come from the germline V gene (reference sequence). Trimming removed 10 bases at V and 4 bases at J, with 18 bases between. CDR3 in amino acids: CATDSGFLADTQYF. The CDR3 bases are TGTGCCACAGACAGCGGGTTTCTCGCAGATACGCAGTATTTT.

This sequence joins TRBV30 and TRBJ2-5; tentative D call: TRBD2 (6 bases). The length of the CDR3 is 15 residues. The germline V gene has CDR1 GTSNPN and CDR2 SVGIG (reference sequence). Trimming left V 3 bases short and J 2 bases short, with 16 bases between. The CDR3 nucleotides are TGTGCCTGGAGCAGACGGGGACTCCGACAAGAGACCCAGTACTTC. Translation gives CAWSRRGLRQETQYF.

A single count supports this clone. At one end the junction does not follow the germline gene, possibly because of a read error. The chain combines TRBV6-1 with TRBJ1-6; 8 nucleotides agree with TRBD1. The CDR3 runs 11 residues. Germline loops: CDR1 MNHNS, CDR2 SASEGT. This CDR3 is CASRGHSPLHF. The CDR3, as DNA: TGTGCGAGCAGGGGGCACTCACCCCTCCACTTT.

The CDR3 region is CASSVVGDSYNEQFF. The CDR3 nucleotides are TGTGCCAGCAGCGTAGTGGGGGACTCTTACAATGAGCAGTTCTTC. The genes are TRBV9 and TRBJ2-1, with a weak D call TRBD2 (6 bases). Germline assignment: CDR1 SGDLS and CDR2 YYNGEE. The ends were cut back, 0 bases at V and 4 bases at J, with 11 bases in the middle. The CDR3 totals 15 residues.